This T cell receptor beta chain is from a study of T cells after yellow fever vaccination. Study background: Each low-cell-number fraction was prepared by means of SMART-Seq v4 Ultra Low Input.

The CDR3 length is 14 residues. V lost 3 bases to trimming and J lost 1 base, with 7 bases between them. The TCR cDNA carried a universal primer site and UMIs from 5'RACE template switching. TCRdb analysed the 5' RACE reads with MiXCR anew, one entry per CDR3 protein. Among approximately 300,000 distinct CDR3 sequences, roughly a tenth were seen once, and the ten largest hold about 3%. This specimen consisted of CD4+ T cells sorted from PBMCs, obtained 45 days after the yellow fever booster vaccination. The receptor was isolated from a man younger than 30 who received the YFV17D yellow fever vaccine. V usage is TRBV12-3 or TRBV12-4 and J usage is TRBJ1-5, with D unclear. CDR3 amino acids: CASSLAVSNQPQHF. Written as DNA, the CDR3 is TGTGCCAGCAGTTTGGCGGTCAGCAATCAGCCCCAGCATTTT.